This record covers a single T cell receptor (beta chain). Measured with immunoSEQ multiplex PCR; TCRdb has only the in-frame clones, and not every one. Among roughly 12,000 clones listed, about 80% were seen once. The data were obtained in a study of blood T cell repertoires in COVID-19. The wider study: Both acute and convalescent COVID-19 samples were obtained from the United States, Italy and Spain. PBMCs, B-cell-depleted T cells, or T cells were the source of the cDNA or gDNA that made up the material.

Losses at the gene ends were 5 bases for V and 2 bases for J; bases not matched to a gene: 2. Germline-derived CDR1 and CDR2 are SGHVS and FQNEAQ. CDR3 length: 14 amino acids. The sequencing sample was made of peripheral blood. The V and J genes are TRBV7-8 and TRBJ2-5, with TRBD2 matching 10 bases. This sequence was found in a man older than 75 with acute or convalescent COVID-19. Here the CDR3 reads CASSRTSGQETQYF. CDR3 bases: TGTGCCAGCAGCCGGACTAGCGGACAAGAGACCCAGTACTTC.